These 31 T cell receptor beta chains were sequenced from one sample in a study of beta chain features in type 1 diabetes. The study's findings and limits: Across all four CD4+ subsets, people with type 1 diabetes showed modestly shorter TCRB CDR3s.

These receptors' targets are unknown. TCRB transcripts that were expressed got sequenced, as all of the isolated RNA had been reverse transcribed. Data came from immunoSEQ multiplex PCR; TCRdb stores just in-frame clones and leaves some out. The sample yields 600,000 to 700,000 clones, about an eighth seen once. The sequencing sample was made of naive CD4+ T cells from blood. Source of these receptors: a man aged 18 to 29 with type 1 diabetes.

There are a few counts of this clone. The chain links TRBV28 to TRBJ2-7; possible D gene TRBD1, 6 bases. V gave up 10 bases and J gave up 2 bases, with 21 bases separating them. CDR3 length: 15 amino acids. Germline lookup yields CDR1 MDHEN and CDR2 SYDVKM. CDR3 DNA: TGTGCCACGCGGCCGGACAGCTTTAGCCCCTACGAGCAGTACTTC. Its translation: CATRPDSFSPYEQYF.

This clone was seen more than once but under ten times. This chain links TRBV6-4 with TRBJ2-1; the match to TRBD2 covers 10 bases. This CDR3 is built from 15 residues. J lost 8 bases, V lost 2 bases, and 6 bases had no gene match. CDR1 and CDR2 (germline): MRHNA, SNTAGT. CDR3 DNA: TGTGCCAGCAGTGACGAGAGCGGGGGGGCGCATGAGCAGTTCTTC. Translated, it gives CASSDESGGAHEQFF.

A few counts support this clone. The rearrangement joins TRBV5-1 to TRBJ1-4; D perhaps matches TRBD1 (6 bases). With 4 bases removed from V and 8 bases from J, the gap between germline ends came to 18 bases. Germline values: CDR1 SGHRS, CDR2 YFSETQ. The CDR3 covers 15 residues. CDR3 sequence: CASSRRGLPDEKLFF. CDR3 DNA sequence: TGCGCCAGCAGCCGCCGGGGGCTTCCGGACGAAAAACTGTTTTTT. Full variable domain (outside the CDR3, taken from reference TRBV5-1 and TRBJ1-4): KAGVTQTPRYLIKTRGQQVTLSCSPISGHRSVSWYQQTPGQGLQFLFEYFSETQRNKGNFPGRFSGRQFSNSRSEMNVSTLELGDSALYLCASSRRGLPDEKLFFGSGTQLSVL.

The chain joins TRBV2 to TRBJ2-7; no definite D call. V shed 5 bases and J shed 0 bases, with 14 bases lying between them. From germline, CDR1 is SNHLY and CDR2 FYNNEI. This CDR3 has 15 amino acids. CDR3 nucleotides: TGTGCCAGCAGTCCCCAAGGCCGGAGCTCCTACGAGCAGTACTTC. It yields the protein CASSPQGRSSYEQYF.

This clone has only a few counts. The genes are TRBV10-3 and TRBJ2-2; 8 bases line up with TRBD1. Germline loops: CDR1 ENHRY, CDR2 SYGVKD. CDR3 length: 16 residues. The V gene end was trimmed by 6 bases and the J gene end by 7 bases; junction bases not matched to a gene: 13. Here the CDR3 DNA reads TGTGCCATCAGCCCGGCCACAGGGGGTATTGGCGGGGAGCTGTTTTTT. It encodes CAISPATGGIGGELFF.

This chain connects TRBV28 to TRBJ1-2; the D is unclear. The germline CDR1 and CDR2 sequences are MDHEN and SYDVKM. CDR3 size: 13 residues. With 6 bases removed from V and 5 bases from J, the gap between germline ends came to 13 bases. CDR3 bases: TGTGCCAGCAGCCAAATCTCGGCGTATGGCTACACCTTC. Translation gives CASSQISAYGYTF.

The J gene is TRBJ1-1, the V gene TRBV19; perhaps TRBD1 as D (6 bases). Trimming left V 10 bases short and J 10 bases short, with 22 bases between. Germline V CDR1 and CDR2: LNHDA, SQIVND (reference sequence). The CDR3 contains 13 residues. CDR3 protein: CATIQGRLGGAFF. The CDR3 DNA follows: TGTGCCACCATCCAGGGGCGTCTTGGCGGAGCTTTCTTT.

This clone was detected a few times. The J gene is TRBJ2-7, the V gene TRBV27; D gene uncertain. Germline CDR1 reads MNHEY; CDR2 reads SMNVEV (reference sequence). The CDR3 spans 14 residues. With 3 bases removed from V and 2 bases from J, the gap between germline ends came to 11 bases. The CDR3 reads CASSFEGSPYEQYF. CDR3 DNA sequence: TGTGCCAGCAGTTTCGAAGGATCTCCCTACGAGCAGTACTTC.

The chain links TRBV29-1 to TRBJ1-4; 9 nucleotides line up with TRBD1. The CDR3 runs 13 residues. Germline V gene sequence: CDR1 SQVTM, CDR2 ANQGSEA. Trimming cost V 4 bases and J 8 bases; bases outside gene matches: 5. The CDR3 loop is CSVVGTGREKLFF. For the CDR3, the DNA is TGCAGCGTTGTTGGGACAGGGAGAGAAAAACTGTTTTTT.

J is TRBJ1-5 and V is TRBV7-9, with 9 nucleotides matching TRBD1. V dropped 5 bases and J dropped 5; count of bases not matched to a gene: 10. The CDR3 spans 16 residues. Per the germline V gene, CDR1 is SEHNR and CDR2 is FQNEAQ (reference sequence). The CDR3 DNA follows: TGTGCCAGCAGCATCTGGACAGGGGCTGGGGATCAGCCCCAGCATTTT. It is translated as CASSIWTGAGDQPQHF.

This clone was recorded a few times. In DNA form, the CDR3 reads TGCAGCGTTGCAGAGGACGGAAGCTCCTACAATGAGCAGTTCTTC. Amino acids: CSVAEDGSSYNEQFF. The rearrangement uses TRBV29-1 and TRBJ2-1; unclear D gene. CDR1 and CDR2 from the germline V gene are SQVTM and ANQGSEA. The length of the CDR3 is 15 residues. V shed 4 bases and J shed 0 bases, with 13 bases lying between them.

The gene calls are TRBV19 and TRBJ1-2, with 7 bases lining up with TRBD1. V trimming: 4 bases; J trimming: 7 bases; junction bases outside the gene matches: 12. The CDR3 covers 15 residues. Germline V gene sequence: CDR1 LNHDA, CDR2 SQIVND (reference sequence). As DNA, the CDR3 is TGTGCCAGTAGTACCAGGACGAGAGGGGGCAGTGGCTACACCTTC. Its protein is CASSTRTRGGSGYTF.

This clone was counted only a few times. The chain recombines TRBV11-2 with TRBJ2-3, with a tentative D call TRBD2 (6 bases). This CDR3 contains 13 residues. Trimming pared 2 bases from V and 13 bases from J, leaving 16 bases between. In germline, CDR1 is SGHAT, CDR2 FQNNGV. The CDR3 protein is CASSLITGTREYF. The CDR3 DNA reads TGTGCCAGCAGCTTAATAACCGGGACTCGCGAGTATTTT. Based on the CDR3 plus reference TRBV11-2 and TRBJ2-3, the full variable domain is EAGVAQSPRYKIIEKRQSVAFWCNPISGHATLYWYQQILGQGPKLLIQFQNNGVVDDSQLPKDRFSAERLKGVDSTLKIQPAKLEDSAVYLCASSLITGTREYFGPGTRLTVL.

This clone was seen more than once but under ten times. The V call is TRBV9, the J call TRBJ2-3; D gene uncertain. Germline V gives CDR1 SGDLS, CDR2 YYNGEE. This CDR3 region has 14 residues. V lost 1 base to trimming and J lost 0 bases, with 6 bases between them. The CDR3 sequence is CASSVLGSTDTQYF. The CDR3, as DNA: TGTGCCAGCAGCGTATTGGGTAGCACAGATACGCAGTATTTT.

A note on this clone: The germline gene is not matched at one end of the junction; a read error may be the cause. The gene calls are TRBV2 and TRBJ2-7, with D tentatively TRBD1 (6 bases). The CDR3 totals 13 residues. Germline V lookup: CDR1 SNHLY, CDR2 FYNNEI. Here the CDR3 reads CASREDSSHEQYF. The CDR3 coding sequence is TGTGCCAGCAGAGAGGACAGCTCCCACGAGCAGTACTTC.

V is TRBV30 and J is TRBJ1-1; possibly TRBD1 for D (6 bases). This CDR3 region has 13 residues. Germline V gene sequence: CDR1 GTSNPN, CDR2 SVGIG (reference sequence). V was cut by 3 bases and J by 5 bases, with 13 bases left in between. CDR3 DNA: TGTGCCTGGAGAACAGGGACACGTACTGAAGCTTTCTTT. Translating gives CAWRTGTRTEAFF.

The rearrangement joins TRBV7-9 to TRBJ2-7; the D is unclear. This CDR3 has 12 amino acids. The ends were cut back, 3 bases at V and 4 bases at J, with 7 bases in the middle. Germline assignment: CDR1 SEHNR and CDR2 FQNEAQ (reference sequence). CDR3: CASSFHGYEQYF. DNA of the CDR3: TGTGCCAGCAGCTTCCACGGTTACGAGCAGTACTTC. The full variable domain, its missing parts supplied by reference TRBV7-9 and TRBJ2-7, is DTGVSQNPRHKITKRGQNVTFRCDPISEHNRLYWYRQTLGQGPEFLTYFQNEAQLEKSRLLSDRFSAERPKGSFSTLEIQRTEQGDSAMYLCASSFHGYEQYFGPGTRLTVT.

This sequence joins TRBV27 and TRBJ1-1, with D maybe TRBD1 (5 bases). Trimming took off 8 bases at V and 1 base at J, with 20 bases between the two ends. The CDR3 extends over 16 amino acids. Germline loops: CDR1 MNHEY, CDR2 SMNVEV (reference sequence). CDR3 sequence reads: CASVPWGGTSNTEAFF. The CDR3 DNA follows: TGTGCCAGCGTACCGTGGGGGGGGACCTCGAACACTGAAGCTTTCTTT.

This chain joins TRBV2 and TRBJ1-1; 8 nucleotides align to TRBD1. The germline gives CDR1 SNHLY, CDR2 FYNNEI. The CDR3 consists of 13 residues. Losses at the gene ends were 7 bases for V and 0 bases for J; bases not matched to a gene: 1. The CDR3, as DNA: TGTGCCAGCATGGGACAGGTGAACACTGAAGCTTTCTTT. Its translation: CASMGQVNTEAFF.

The chain combines TRBV27 with TRBJ1-5; D ambiguous. CDR1 and CDR2 from the germline V gene are MNHEY and SMNVEV (reference sequence). Trimming pared 6 bases from V and 0 bases from J, leaving 9 bases between. The CDR3 runs to 14 residues. DNA for the CDR3: TGTGCCAGCAGGAGTGGAGGTAGCAATCAGCCCCAGCATTTT. Amino acids: CASRSGGSNQPQHF.

This clone has a handful of counts. The rearrangement uses TRBV9 and TRBJ2-7; D is possibly TRBD1 (5 bases). Germline V gene data show CDR1 as SGDLS and CDR2 as YYNGEE. The CDR3 covers 15 residues. The V end was cut by 3 bases, the J end by 4 bases, with 17 bases between. CDR3 loop: CASSAQPDSTYEQYF. The CDR3, as DNA: TGTGCCAGCAGCGCGCAACCAGACAGTACTTACGAGCAGTACTTC.

This clone occurred a few times. The chain links TRBV6-6 to TRBJ1-1; a weak D match, TRBD1 (5 bases). Germline CDR1 MNHNY, CDR2 SVGAGI (reference sequence). V lost 3 bases to trimming and J lost 1 base, with 15 bases between them. CDR3 length: 16 residues. The DNA for the CDR3 is TGTGCCAGCAGTTATGAAAGGGGCGGCAGGAACACTGAAGCTTTCTTT. Translation gives CASSYERGGRNTEAFF.

This clone was recorded a few times. V usage is TRBV5-1 and J usage is TRBJ1-4; the match to TRBD1 covers 9 bases. Germline loops: CDR1 SGHRS, CDR2 YFSETQ. Trimming took 0 bases from V and 6 from J; bases not matched to a gene: 3. CDR3 length: 15 amino acids. The CDR3 loop is CASSLDGTGYEKLFF. The CDR3 nucleotides read TGCGCCAGCAGCTTGGACGGGACAGGGTATGAAAAACTGTTTTTT.

This clone was recorded a few times. This chain joins TRBV19 and TRBJ1-1; perhaps TRBD1 as D (5 bases). Germline CDR1 reads LNHDA; CDR2 reads SQIVND (reference sequence). The CDR3 is 15 amino acids. The ends were cut back, 5 bases at V and 0 bases at J, with 13 bases in the middle. The DNA for the CDR3 is TGTGCCAGTAGTCTTGGTCGGGGGTTGAACACTGAAGCTTTCTTT. This codes for CASSLGRGLNTEAFF.

The chain uses TRBV19 and TRBJ2-1, with 10 bases aligning to TRBD2. The CDR3 length is 16 residues. The germline gives CDR1 LNHDA, CDR2 SQIVND (reference sequence). J was trimmed by 3 bases and V by 1 base; bases with no gene match: 3. The CDR3 spells CASSIGTSGLYNEQFF. The CDR3 region has the DNA TGTGCCAGTAGTATAGGGACTAGCGGCCTCTACAATGAGCAGTTCTTC.

The chain links TRBV6-5 to TRBJ2-1, with D perhaps TRBD1 (6 bases). With 2 bases removed from V and 4 bases from J, the gap between germline ends came to 6 bases. Germline loops: CDR1 MNHEY, CDR2 SVGAGI. This CDR3 comprises 13 residues. CDR3 bases: TGTGCCAGCAGTTACGACAGGTACAATGAGCAGTTCTTC. It translates to CASSYDRYNEQFF.

V usage is TRBV5-1 and J usage is TRBJ1-1; no clear D. Trimming took off 4 bases at V and 0 bases at J, with 16 bases between the two ends. Germline V lookup: CDR1 SGHRS, CDR2 YFSETQ. The CDR3 is made up of 16 amino acids. CDR3 in amino acids: CASSPRVNSMNTEAFF. CDR3 nucleotides: TGCGCCAGCAGCCCCCGAGTGAACAGCATGAACACTGAAGCTTTCTTT.

The chain recombines TRBV6-1 with TRBJ1-4; TRBD1 matches at 7 bases. The CDR3 has 15 amino acids. The junction had 11 bases not matched to a gene; V was cut back by 6 bases and J by 7 bases. Germline CDR1 reads MNHNS; CDR2 reads SASEGT. As DNA, the CDR3 is TGTGCCAGCAGAGATCCCAGGGGGGCCGGTGAAAAACTGTTTTTT. This gives the protein CASRDPRGAGEKLFF.

The chain links TRBV5-4 to TRBJ1-6; D is ambiguous. CDR3 length: 13 residues. Germline loops: CDR1 SGHNT, CDR2 YYREEE (reference sequence). The V end was cut by 0 bases, the J end by 9 bases, with 7 bases between. CDR3 in amino acids: CASSLGQASPLHF. The CDR3 nucleotides read TGTGCCAGCAGCTTGGGCCAGGCTTCACCCCTCCACTTT.

This sequence joins TRBV9 and TRBJ1-2; a weak D match, TRBD1 (5 bases). The CDR3 sequence is 19 residues long. V was pared by 0 bases and J by 1 base, with 22 bases between. Germline CDR1 and CDR2: SGDLS and YYNGEE. The CDR3 region has the DNA TGTGCCAGCAGCGTAGCTACGGAGGGGTCGGAAAACGTTAACTATGGCTACACCTTC. As protein: CASSVATEGSENVNYGYTF.

This clone was seen a handful of times. The chain combines TRBV6-6 with TRBJ2-7; the match to TRBD1 covers 7 bases. This CDR3 has 14 residues. Trimming took 6 bases from V and 1 from J; bases not matched to a gene: 6. The germline V gene encodes CDR1 MNHNY and CDR2 SVGAGI (reference sequence). This CDR3 reads CASSPRQGSYEQYF. The CDR3 DNA is TGTGCCAGCAGCCCCAGACAGGGATCCTACGAGCAGTACTTC.